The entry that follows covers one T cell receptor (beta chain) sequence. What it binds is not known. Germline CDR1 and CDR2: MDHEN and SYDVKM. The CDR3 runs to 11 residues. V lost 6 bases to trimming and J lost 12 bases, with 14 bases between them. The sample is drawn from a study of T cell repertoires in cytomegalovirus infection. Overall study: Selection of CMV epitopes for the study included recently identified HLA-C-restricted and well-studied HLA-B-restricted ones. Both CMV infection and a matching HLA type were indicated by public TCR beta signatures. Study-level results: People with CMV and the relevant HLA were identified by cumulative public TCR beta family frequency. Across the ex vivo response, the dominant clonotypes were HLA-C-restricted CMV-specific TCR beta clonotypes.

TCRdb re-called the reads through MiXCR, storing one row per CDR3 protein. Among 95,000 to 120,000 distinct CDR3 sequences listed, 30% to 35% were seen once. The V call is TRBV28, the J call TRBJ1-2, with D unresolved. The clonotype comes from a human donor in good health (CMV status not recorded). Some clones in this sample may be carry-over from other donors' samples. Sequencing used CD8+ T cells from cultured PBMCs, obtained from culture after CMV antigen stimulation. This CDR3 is CASSRGRDNTF. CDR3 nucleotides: TGTGCCAGCAGCCGAGGGAGGGATAACACCTTC.